These 15 T cell receptor beta chains originate from one sample sequenced in a study of T cell repertoires in cytomegalovirus infection. TCRdb processed the reads anew with MiXCR; each CDR3 protein has one entry. The sample holds about 890,000 distinct CDR3 sequences, around 29% seen once. Their antigen targets remain unknown. The material sequenced was cultured CD8+ T cells from PBMCs, taken from culture after CMV antigen stimulation. The receptors here all came from a human donor in good health (CMV status not recorded). Some clones in this sample may be carry-over from other donors' samples.

This clonotype has a handful of counts. The chain couples TRBV13 to TRBJ1-5, with D possibly being TRBD1 (6 bases). Trimming pared 4 bases from V and 5 bases from J, leaving 12 bases between. The CDR3 covers 14 residues. Looked up from germline, CDR1 is PRHDT and CDR2 is FYEKMQ (reference sequence). CDR3 sequence (DNA): TGTGCCAGCAGCTCAAGACAGGACCATCAGCCCCAGCATTTT. Its protein product is CASSSRQDHQPQHF.

This clonotype was picked up many times. This sequence joins TRBV7-6 and TRBJ2-2; no clear D. Germline lookup yields CDR1 SGHVS and CDR2 FNYEAQ. V dropped 2 bases and J dropped 1 base, with 14 bases sitting between them. The CDR3 consists of 17 residues. In DNA form, the CDR3 reads TGTGCCAGCAGCTTAATATCAGACCCGCTGAACACCGGGGAGCTGTTTTTT. Protein product: CASSLISDPLNTGELFF.

The J gene is TRBJ1-2, the V gene TRBV6-6; D is unclear. Germline CDR1 reads MNHNY; CDR2 reads SVGAGI (reference sequence). V lost 2 bases and J 7 bases, leaving 8 bases between the germline ends. This CDR3 spans 12 amino acids. CDR3 sequence reads: CASSYMDRGYTF. The CDR3 nucleotides read TGTGCCAGCAGTTACATGGACCGTGGCTACACCTTC.

The chain combines TRBV27 with TRBJ2-7, with a possible D match to TRBD2 (7 bases). Trimming removed 2 bases from V and 4 bases from J, with 15 bases in between. The length of the CDR3 is 15 residues. The V gene's germline CDR1 is MNHEY and CDR2 SMNVEV (reference sequence). The CDR3 region is CASSLRGSGAYEQYF. The CDR3 DNA reads TGTGCCAGCAGTTTAAGGGGGAGCGGGGCGTACGAGCAGTACTTC.

The chain combines TRBV24-1 with TRBJ2-2; 12 bases line up with TRBD2. The length of the CDR3 is 24 residues. With V trimmed by 4 bases and J by 3 bases, 26 bases remained unmatched. The germline V gene has CDR1 KGHDR and CDR2 SFDVKD. The CDR3 is CATSEELAGGPPSHEGPYTGELFF. The DNA for the CDR3 is TGTGCCACCAGTGAAGAACTAGCGGGGGGCCCCCCTAGTCACGAAGGCCCCTACACCGGGGAGCTGTTTTTT.

This clonotype has only a few counts. This sequence joins TRBV19 and TRBJ1-1, with D unclear. Trimming pared 3 bases from V and 2 bases from J, leaving 10 bases between. The V gene's germline CDR1 is LNHDA and CDR2 SQIVND (reference sequence). There are 14 residues in the CDR3. The CDR3 protein is CASSIARINTEAFF. The CDR3 DNA reads TGTGCCAGTAGTATCGCCAGGATAAACACTGAAGCTTTCTTT.

This clonotype occurred a few times. The V gene is TRBV19, the J gene TRBJ1-1; no firm D call. CDR1 LNHDA and CDR2 SQIVND come from the germline V gene (reference sequence). The V end lost 5 bases, the J end lost 5 bases, and 12 bases lay between the germline ends. The CDR3 totals 13 residues. The CDR3 DNA follows: TGTGCCAGTAGTCGTCCGTCGGGGACTGAAGCTTTCTTT. Amino acids: CASSRPSGTEAFF. The full variable domain, with the rest looked up from reference TRBV19 and TRBJ1-1, is DGGITQSPKYLFRKEGQNVTLSCEQNLNHDAMYWYRQDPGQGLRLIYYSQIVNDFQKGDIAEGYSVSREKKESFPLTVTSAQKNPTAFYLCASSRPSGTEAFFGQGTRLTVV.

This sequence joins TRBV7-9 and TRBJ1-6; D is undetermined. CDR3 length equals 16 residues. Germline V gene data show CDR1 as SEHNR and CDR2 as FQNEAQ (reference sequence). Trimming took off 2 bases at V and 3 bases at J, with 11 bases between the two ends. The CDR3 protein is CASSLKGLDYNSPLHF. The CDR3 bases are TGTGCCAGCAGCTTAAAAGGGCTCGACTATAATTCACCCCTCCACTTT.

V usage is TRBV7-6 and J usage is TRBJ2-7; 13 bases match TRBD2. The CDR3 extends over 15 amino acids. V lost 5 bases to trimming and J lost 5 bases; unmatched junction nucleotides: 6. Germline V gene lookup returns CDR1 SGHVS and CDR2 FNYEAQ. Written as DNA, the CDR3 is TGTGCCAGCAGCCTGACCGGGACTAGCGGGGACGAGCAGTACTTC. Protein: CASSLTGTSGDEQYF.

The chain couples TRBV6-2 or TRBV6-3 to TRBJ2-7; D could derive from TRBD1 or TRBD2 (6 bases each). V was shortened by 4 bases and J by 0 bases, with 13 bases between the two germline ends. CDR3 length equals 15 residues. From germline, CDR1 is MNHEY and CDR2 SVGEGT. CDR3 DNA sequence: TGTGCCAGCAGTTTAGGGGGGTTCAGCTCCTACGAGCAGTACTTC. Its translation is CASSLGGFSSYEQYF.

The gene calls are TRBV28 and TRBJ2-4; D gene ambiguous. The CDR3 totals 13 residues. CDR1 and CDR2 (germline): MDHEN, SYDVKM. The V gene lost 10 bases and the J gene lost 7 bases, with 17 bases spanning the gap. The DNA for the CDR3 is TGTGCCAATCCGGTACGCCTTGGGAACATTCAGTACTTC. As protein: CANPVRLGNIQYF.

This clonotype was detected a few times. This chain joins TRBV13 and TRBJ2-5; 7 bases fit TRBD2. V shed 1 base and J 2 bases; nucleotides not matched to a gene: 7. This CDR3 has 16 residues. In germline, CDR1 is PRHDT, CDR2 FYEKMQ (reference sequence). CDR3 loop: CASSLALAESQETQYF. CDR3 bases: TGTGCCAGCAGCTTAGCTCTAGCGGAATCTCAAGAGACCCAGTACTTC.

This clonotype was seen only once. A junction boundary mismatches the germline segment, possibly from a read error. V usage is TRBV6-1 and J usage is TRBJ2-1; D unresolved. The CDR3 totals 14 residues. Germline CDR1 and CDR2: MNHNS and SASEGT. DNA of the CDR3: TGTGCCCGCAGTGAAGCGAGTAATTACAATGAGCAGTTCTTC. Translation gives CARSEASNYNEQFF.

This rearrangement joins TRBV10-3 to TRBJ2-3; D is undetermined. V was clipped by 1 base and J by 6 bases, with 14 bases between them. Germline CDR1 and CDR2: ENHRY and SYGVKD. CDR3 length equals 15 residues. DNA of the CDR3: TGTGCCATCAGTGAGTTGAACTCGGTCGGCGATACGCAGTATTTT. Its protein product is CAISELNSVGDTQYF.

This clonotype has only a few counts. The chain recombines TRBV7-9 with TRBJ1-1; TRBD1 might be the D (5 bases). The CDR3 has 12 amino acids. Deletions cut 5 bases from V and 3 bases from J, with 7 bases between. Germline CDR1 reads SEHNR; CDR2 reads FQNEAQ (reference sequence). The CDR3 spells CASSVGDTEAFF. The CDR3 DNA sequence: TGTGCCAGCAGCGTGGGGGACACTGAAGCTTTCTTT.